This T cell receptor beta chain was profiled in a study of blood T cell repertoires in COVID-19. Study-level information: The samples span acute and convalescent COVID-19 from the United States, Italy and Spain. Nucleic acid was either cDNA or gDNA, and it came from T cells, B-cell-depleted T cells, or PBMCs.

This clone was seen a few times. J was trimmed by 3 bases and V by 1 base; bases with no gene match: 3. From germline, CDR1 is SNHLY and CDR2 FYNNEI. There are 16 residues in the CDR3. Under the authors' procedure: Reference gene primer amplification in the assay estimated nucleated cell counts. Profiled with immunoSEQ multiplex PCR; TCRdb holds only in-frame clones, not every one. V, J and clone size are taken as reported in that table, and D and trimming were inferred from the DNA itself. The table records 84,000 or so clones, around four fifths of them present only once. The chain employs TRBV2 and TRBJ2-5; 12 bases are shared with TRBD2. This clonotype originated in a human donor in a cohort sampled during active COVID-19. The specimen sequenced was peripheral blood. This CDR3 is CASSEVRLAGEETQYF. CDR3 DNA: TGTGCCAGCAGTGAAGTGCGACTAGCGGGGGAAGAGACCCAGTACTTC.